The 25 T cell receptor beta chains presented below share a single source sample, sequenced in a study of cytomegalovirus exposure and HLA in healthy donors. Primers: 60 Vbeta forward and 13 Jbeta reverse. Clones were read by immunoSEQ multiplex PCR, and TCRdb kept only the in-frame ones, dropping some. Of over 150,000 clones detected, roughly two thirds appear once; the ten largest clones hold 2.8%. Sequenced material: PBMCs. The receptors stem from a woman aged 30 to 39 in good health and CMV-seronegative.

The V gene is TRBV18, the J gene TRBJ2-7; TRBD2 matches 14 bases. This CDR3 comprises 17 residues. V lost 4 bases to trimming and J lost 6 bases; unmatched junction nucleotides: 11. In germline, CDR1 is KGHSH, CDR2 LQKENI. CDR3 sequence (DNA): TGTGCCAGCTCACTGGGGGGACTAGCGGGAGACGAAGGCGAGCAGTACTTC. Its translation: CASSLGGLAGDEGEQYF.

The CDR3 region has the DNA TGTGCCAGCAGGAGACCGGGGGGGGTCGGAGCTTTCTTT. Its protein is CASRRPGGVGAFF. This chain uses TRBV6-5 with TRBJ1-1, with D possibly TRBD1 on 5 matching bases. Trimming shortened V by 6 bases and J by 10 bases, and 18 bases separated the two germline ends. The CDR3 is made up of 13 amino acids. Per the germline V gene, CDR1 is MNHEY and CDR2 is SVGAGI.

The CDR3 DNA is TGCGCCAGCAGCCAGGGGACAGCGTTGAACACTGAAGCTTTCTTT. Protein product: CASSQGTALNTEAFF. The chain combines TRBV4-3 with TRBJ1-1; 7 bases line up with TRBD1. J gave up 0 bases and V 3 bases, and 4 bases lay outside the gene matches. The germline CDR1 and CDR2 sequences are LGHNA and YSLEER. The CDR3 spans 15 residues.

The chain combines TRBV5-1 with TRBJ1-1, with D perhaps TRBD1 (5 bases). Trimming shortened V by 3 bases and J by 0 bases, and 9 bases separated the two germline ends. Germline V lookup: CDR1 SGHRS, CDR2 YFSETQ. The length of the CDR3 is 14 residues. The chain's CDR3 is CASSSQAMNTEAFF. As DNA, the CDR3 is TGCGCCAGCAGCTCACAGGCTATGAACACTGAAGCTTTCTTT.

This clone has more than one count but fewer than ten. The chain employs TRBV4-3 and TRBJ1-1; D remains ambiguous. CDR3 length: 14 residues. CDR1 and CDR2 (germline): LGHNA, YSLEER. V lost 1 base and J 0 bases, leaving 6 bases between the germline ends. The CDR3 nucleotides read TGCGCCAGCAGCCAAGTACTGATGAACACTGAAGCTTTCTTT. It specifies CASSQVLMNTEAFF.

This chain uses TRBV19 with TRBJ2-1; D may be TRBD2 (7 bases). V was clipped by 3 bases and J by 3 bases, with 12 bases between them. Germline V gene data show CDR1 as LNHDA and CDR2 as SQIVND (reference sequence). The CDR3 loop spans 15 amino acids. CDR3 amino acids: CASSISGGGYNEQFF. The CDR3 DNA reads TGTGCCAGTAGTATTTCGGGGGGCGGCTACAATGAGCAGTTCTTC.

The CDR3 nucleotides read TGTGCCAGCAGTTTGGCAGGGGCTGAAGCTTTCTTT. Protein product: CASSLAGAEAFF. The gene calls are TRBV27 and TRBJ1-1; D is perhaps TRBD1 (6 bases). The V gene lost 3 bases and the J gene lost 6 bases, with 8 bases spanning the gap. The germline V gene encodes CDR1 MNHEY and CDR2 SMNVEV (reference sequence). The length of the CDR3 is 12 residues.

V usage is TRBV9 and J usage is TRBJ1-4; D gene uncertain. This CDR3 is built from 14 residues. With 0 bases removed from V and 7 bases from J, the gap between germline ends came to 10 bases. CDR1 and CDR2 (germline): SGDLS, YYNGEE. CDR3 nucleotides: TGTGCCAGCAGCGTAGGTTGGGGAGGTGAAAAACTGTTTTTT. Its translation: CASSVGWGGEKLFF.

The chain couples TRBV2 to TRBJ1-2; TRBD1 matches at 8 bases. Germline V gene lookup returns CDR1 SNHLY and CDR2 FYNNEI. Losses at the gene ends were 4 bases for V and 4 bases for J; bases not matched to a gene: 8. The CDR3 is 15 amino acids. Written as DNA, the CDR3 is TGTGCCAGCAGTGTGGGGCAGGGGGCGAGCTATGGCTACACCTTC. It translates to CASSVGQGASYGYTF.

This sequence joins TRBV15 and TRBJ1-4; D gene uncertain. The CDR3 length is 17 residues. The germline V and J ends were trimmed by 0 bases and 2 bases, with 13 bases remaining between them. From germline, CDR1 is LNHNV and CDR2 YYDKDF (reference sequence). CDR3 protein: CATSRDTSLPTNEKLFF. CDR3 coding DNA: TGTGCCACCAGCAGAGATACGAGCTTACCGACTAATGAAAAACTGTTTTTT. Drawing the rest from reference TRBV15 and TRBJ1-4, the complete variable domain is DAMVIQNPRYQVTQFGKPVTLSCSQTLNHNVMYWYQQKSSQAPKLLFHYYDKDFNNEADTPDNFQSRRPNTSFCFLDIRSPGLGDTAMYLCATSRDTSLPTNEKLFFGSGTQLSVL.

This rearrangement joins TRBV29-1 to TRBJ1-1; the match to TRBD1 covers 10 bases. V gave up 6 bases and J gave up 4 bases; unmatched junction bases: 5. This CDR3 has 13 residues. Per germline, CDR1 SQVTM and CDR2 ANQGSEA. CDR3 DNA: TGCAGCGTGAGCCGGGACAGGGGCACTGAAGCTTTCTTT. Translated: CSVSRDRGTEAFF.

The chain combines TRBV7-3 with TRBJ2-6, with 9 bases fitting TRBD1. The V and J ends lost 4 bases and 3 bases, in that order; junction bases with no gene match: 4. The CDR3 runs 16 residues. Germline V gene sequence: CDR1 SGHTA, CDR2 FQGTGA. CDR3 in amino acids: CASSYRGRGGANVLTF. In nucleotides, the CDR3 is TGTGCCAGCAGCTACAGGGGGCGGGGTGGGGCCAACGTCCTGACTTTC.

The V call is TRBV7-6, the J call TRBJ2-3; D perhaps matches TRBD1 (6 bases). Germline-derived CDR1 and CDR2 are SGHVS and FNYEAQ. Trimming cost V 0 bases and J 1 base, with 14 bases left between them. The CDR3 is 17 amino acids. The CDR3 DNA follows: TGTGCCAGCAGCTTAGCATTGGGGGCGGGTCGCACAGATACGCAGTATTTT. Translation: CASSLALGAGRTDTQYF.

This clone has a single count. The chain combines TRBV5-6 with TRBJ2-7, with D hard to call. The V gene lost 2 bases and the J gene lost 3 bases, with 12 bases spanning the gap. CDR3 length: 14 amino acids. The germline V gene encodes CDR1 SGHDT and CDR2 YYEEEE. CDR3 region: CASSFGYSYYEQYF. The DNA of the CDR3 is TGTGCCAGCAGCTTTGGGTACAGCTACTACGAGCAGTACTTC.

The chain joins TRBV6-5 to TRBJ1-5, with a tentative D call TRBD1 (5 bases). Trimming removed 6 bases from V and 4 bases from J, with 10 bases in between. CDR1 is MNHEY, CDR2 SVGAGI, per germline. This CDR3 is 13 amino acids long. The DNA for the CDR3 is TGTGCCAGCAGCGCGACAGAAAATCAGCCCCAGCATTTT. Translated, it gives CASSATENQPQHF.

The chain carries TRBV11-1 and TRBJ2-3; perhaps TRBD2 as D (6 bases). The V and J ends lost 1 base and 10 bases respectively, with 18 bases between them. The CDR3 consists of 15 residues. The germline gives CDR1 SGHAT, CDR2 FQDESV (reference sequence). The CDR3 coding sequence is TGTGCCAGCAGCTTAGGTTTGCAGACTTCGGGGGCGCAGTATTTT. Protein product: CASSLGLQTSGAQYF.

The genes are TRBV7-9 and TRBJ2-2; 9 bases fit TRBD1. From germline, CDR1 is SEHNR and CDR2 FQNEAQ (reference sequence). V was clipped by 5 bases and J by 4 bases; unmatched bases: 8. The CDR3 is 16 amino acids. The CDR3 nucleotides read TGTGCCAGCAGCACTCACAGGGGGCAAGTCACCGGGGAGCTGTTTTTT. Its translation is CASSTHRGQVTGELFF.

This clone was observed a handful of times. The chain has TRBV19 and TRBJ2-5; D is unresolved. The DNA end favors TRBJ2-7, so the J call may be wrong. Germline V gene data show CDR1 as LNHDA and CDR2 as SQIVND (reference sequence). The CDR3 is made up of 13 amino acids. CDR3 in amino acids: CASSMGVTYEQYF. The CDR3 DNA sequence: TGTGCCAGTAGTATGGGCGTTACCTACGAGCAGTACTTC.

The chain has TRBV28 and TRBJ1-6; D not certain. V was trimmed by 6 bases and J by 6 bases, leaving 6 bases between them. The CDR3 is 12 amino acids. CDR1 and CDR2 (germline): MDHEN, SYDVKM. The DNA for the CDR3 is TGTGCCAGCAGATTCCTTAATTCACCCCTCCACTTT. This gives the protein CASRFLNSPLHF.

The V call is TRBV5-6, the J call TRBJ2-5, with D possibly matching TRBD1 (5 bases). The J call is uncertain, as TRBJ2-7 better fits the DNA end. Germline assignment: CDR1 SGHDT and CDR2 YYEEEE. There are 16 residues in the CDR3. The CDR3 sequence: CASSLYQGRSLFEQYF. CDR3 DNA sequence: TGTGCCAGCAGCTTGTACCAGGGTCGTTCTTTGTTCGAGCAGTACTTC.

CDR3 coding DNA: TGTGCCAGCAGTATCGCCGGGACACCAGGGGAGCAGTACTTC. This sequence encodes CASSIAGTPGEQYF. This rearrangement joins TRBV27 to TRBJ2-7; D perhaps matches TRBD1 (6 bases). The CDR3 extends over 14 amino acids. Germline V CDR1 and CDR2: MNHEY, SMNVEV (reference sequence). Trimming stripped 5 bases from V and 7 bases from J, with 18 bases between.

The chain carries TRBV4-3 and TRBJ2-1, with 8 positions matching TRBD2. The CDR3 covers 19 residues. Germline values: CDR1 LGHNA, CDR2 YSLEER. V lost 4 bases to trimming and J lost 4 bases; unmatched junction nucleotides: 18. CDR3: CASSPTRYPSGSSYNEQFF. CDR3 coding DNA: TGCGCCAGCAGCCCGACAAGATATCCAAGCGGGAGTTCTTACAATGAGCAGTTCTTC.

The chain links TRBV5-4 to TRBJ1-6, with 8 bases that match TRBD1. Germline V gene sequence: CDR1 SGHNT, CDR2 YYREEE (reference sequence). This CDR3 has 15 residues. V shed 5 bases, J shed 8 bases, and the junction held 9 bases outside the gene matches. This CDR3 reads CASRRQGSMDSPLHF. Here the CDR3 DNA reads TGTGCCAGCAGAAGACAGGGGTCTATGGATTCACCCCTCCACTTT.

The chain is built from TRBV7-8 and TRBJ2-7, with 7 bases lining up with TRBD1. The CDR3 is 13 residues long. Germline loops: CDR1 SGHVS, CDR2 FQNEAQ. The junction had 5 bases not matched to a gene; V was cut back by 6 bases and J by 3 bases. The CDR3 DNA sequence: TGTGCCAGCAGTTACAACAGGGGCTACGAGCAGTACTTC. The encoded protein is CASSYNRGYEQYF. Looking up the rest from reference TRBV7-8 and TRBJ2-7 gives the full variable domain: GAGVSQSPRYKVAKRGQDVALRCDPISGHVSLFWYQQALGQGPEFLTYFQNEAQLDKSGLPSDRFFAERPEGSVSTLKIQRTQQEDSAVYLCASSYNRGYEQYFGPGTRLTVT.

The rearrangement joins TRBV28 to TRBJ2-3; 8 bases are shared with TRBD2. V lost 6 bases and J lost 4; bases outside the gene matches: 15. CDR1 is MDHEN, CDR2 SYDVKM, per germline. CDR3 size: 17 residues. The CDR3 bases are TGTGCCAGCAGCCCCCGTGGAGCGGGAGTGGGGCCAGATACGCAGTATTTT. Its protein is CASSPRGAGVGPDTQYF.